These T cell receptor beta chains were read from a single sample in a study of blood T cell repertoires in COVID-19. The protocol was immunoSEQ multiplex PCR, while the TCRdb copy is restricted to in-frame clones and leaves out a portion. The top ten clones hold approximately 4% of a sample with approximately 170,000 clones, less than 90% of them seen once. Source material: peripheral blood. All receptors come from a woman aged 70-85 years with acute or convalescent COVID-19. CDR3s include the opening cysteine and the closing phenylalanine or tryptophan. D genes are given only for firm matches. Size tells how often a clone was seen (once, few, many) or the class of an expanded clone, and some rows leave it out.

-	TRBV29-1	-	TRBJ2-5	TGCAGCGTTGATAGGGGTAGGGGAGAGACCCAGTACTTC	CSVDRGRGETQYF
-	TRBV7-9	-	TRBJ1-6	TGTGCCAGCAGCTTAGCCGTAGTCTATAATTCACCCCTCCACTTT	CASSLAVVYNSPLHF
-	TRBV7-3	-	TRBJ2-1	TGTGCCAGCAGCTGGGGGGTAAGCTCCTACAATGAGCAGTTCTTC	CASSWGVSSYNEQFF
TRBD2	TRBV29-1	once	TRBJ2-1	TGCAGCGTTGCTAGCGGGATAAAAAATGAGCAGTTCTTC	CSVASGIKNEQFF
TRBD2	TRBV6-6	-	TRBJ2-5	TGTGCCAGCAGGCCGGGACTAGCGGGAGCCTGGGAGACCCAGTACTTC	CASRPGLAGAWETQYF
TRBD1	TRBV6-1	-	TRBJ2-3	TGTGCCAGCAGTGACGTACTACAGGGGGCGGCGATCGCAGATACGCAGTATTTT	CASSDVLQGAAIADTQYF
TRBD1	TRBV7-9	once	TRBJ1-1	TGTGCCAGCAGCGTCGAACAGGGGGCGTCAACTGAAGCTTTCTTT	CASSVEQGASTEAFF
TRBD1	TRBV10-1	-	TRBJ1-4	TGCGCCAGCAGCGGGACAGGGGGGAGTAATGAAAAACTGTTTTTT	CASSGTGGSNEKLFF
TRBD1	TRBV6-5	-	TRBJ1-2	TGTGCCAGCGCGAGGGACAGGGAAGGCTATGGCTACACCTTC	CASARDREGYGYTF
TRBD1	TRBV30	-	TRBJ1-1	TGTGCCTGGAGCGGACAGGCCGAGAACACTGAAGCTTTCTTT	CAWSGQAENTEAFF
-	TRBV6-2/TRBV6-3	once	TRBJ1-5	TGTGCCAGCAGTTACATGTCGAGGGGGCAGCCCCAGCATTTT	CASSYMSRGQPQHF
-	TRBV5-6	-	TRBJ2-5	TGTGCCAGCAGCTTCGTTGTCCAAGAGACCCAGTACTTC	CASSFVVQETQYF
TRBD2	TRBV7-3	-	TRBJ2-1	TGTGCCAGCAGCTTAAGGGGGACTAGCCGTCGTGGTGAGCAGTTCTTC	CASSLRGTSRRGEQFF
TRBD1	TRBV10-3	-	TRBJ1-2	TGTGCCATCAGAGACCGGGACAGGGGGCTCTATGGCTACACCTTC	CAIRDRDRGLYGYTF
TRBD1	TRBV7-2	-	TRBJ1-3	TGTGCCAGCAGCTTAAATACCGGGACAGGCGGAAACACCATATATTTT	CASSLNTGTGGNTIYF
TRBD2	TRBV7-9	-	TRBJ2-7	TGTGCCAGCAGCTTGGGCCTCGCGGGGGGGCGGGAGCAGTACTTC	CASSLGLAGGREQYF
TRBD1	TRBV7-8	few	TRBJ1-1	TGTGCCAGCAGCCGCCGTACCGGGACAGGGAACACTGAAGCTTTCTTT	CASSRRTGTGNTEAFF
-	TRBV5-5	few	TRBJ1-2	TGTGCCAGCAGCTTCGGGGGGACTAACTATGGCTACACCTTC	CASSFGGTNYGYTF
-	TRBV19	-	TRBJ1-5	TGTGCCAGTGGACAGTTTAACCAGCCCCAGCATTTT	CASGQFNQPQHF
-	TRBV9	-	TRBJ2-6	TGTGCCAGCAGCCGAGCAGGGTCTGGGGCCAACGTCCTGACTTTC	CASSRAGSGANVLTF
TRBD1	TRBV4-2	-	TRBJ2-5	TGTGCCAGCAGCCAAGAGTACAGCGAGGGGGCAGAGACCCAGTACTTC	CASSQEYSEGAETQYF
TRBD2	TRBV5-4	-	TRBJ2-1	TGTGCCAGCAGCTTGACTAGCGGCAATGAGCAGTTCTTC	CASSLTSGNEQFF
TRBD1	TRBV10-3	-	TRBJ1-4	TGTGCCACCAGGGGGGGTGCGACTAATGAAAAACTGTTTTTT	CATRGGATNEKLFF
-	TRBV4-2	-	TRBJ2-3	TGTGCCAGCAGCCAAGATCACGGGACTCAAGATACGCAGTATTTT	CASSQDHGTQDTQYF
TRBD1	TRBV27	-	TRBJ2-5	TGTGCCAGCAGCCCAGACAGGGTCCGGGAGACCCAGTACTTC	CASSPDRVRETQYF
-	TRBV29-1	-	TRBJ1-1	TGCAGCGTTGAAGATGTCAAGGGCAGGGTCGATGAAGCTTTCTTT	CSVEDVKGRVDEAFF
TRBD2	TRBV9	-	TRBJ2-1	TGTGCCAGCAGCGTAGCGGGAGGGCCGGGAAATGAGCAGTTCTTC	CASSVAGGPGNEQFF
-	TRBV9	-	TRBJ2-2	TGTGCCAGCAGCGTATCCCCTAGGAAGGACACCGGGGAGCTGTTTTTT	CASSVSPRKDTGELFF
TRBD2	TRBV30	-	TRBJ2-1	TGTGCCTGGAGTGCGACTGCGGGAGGGCCCATCAATGAGCAGTTCTTC	CAWSATAGGPINEQFF
-	TRBV4-2	-	TRBJ1-5	TGTGCCAGCAGCCGGGGACACGGGGATTGGCCCCAGCATTTT	CASSRGHGDWPQHF
-	TRBV4-3	-	TRBJ2-3	TGCGCCAGCAGCCAAGGGGGGGGGCCCCATACGCAGTATTTT	CASSQGGGPHTQYF
-	TRBV7-6	-	TRBJ2-2	TGTGCCAGCAGCCCCCCTAGTCCGTCCGGGGAGCTGTTTTTT	CASSPPSPSGELFF
-	TRBV7-3	few	TRBJ2-2	TGTGCCAGCAGCTTAAGCGGGAACACCGGGGAGCTGTTTTTT	CASSLSGNTGELFF
TRBD2	TRBV7-2	-	TRBJ2-1	TGTGCCAGCAACAGCGGGAGGGTAAATGAGCAGTTCTTC	CASNSGRVNEQFF
TRBD1	TRBV5-5	-	TRBJ2-7	TGTGCCAGCAGCTTCGGGGACAGGGTCTACGAGCAGTACTTC	CASSFGDRVYEQYF
TRBD2	TRBV7-2	-	TRBJ2-3	TGTGCCAGCAGCTTAAACCTAGCGGGTGGGGATACGCAGTATTTT	CASSLNLAGGDTQYF
TRBD2	TRBV5-1	-	TRBJ2-3	TGCGCCAGCAGCTTCACTAGCGGGATGTTGAGCACAGATACGCAGTATTTT	CASSFTSGMLSTDTQYF
-	TRBV11-2	-	TRBJ1-5	TGTGCCAGCAGCTTAGGCAGGGAGGGCAATCAGCCCCAGCATTTT	CASSLGREGNQPQHF
TRBD1	TRBV11-2	-	TRBJ1-2	TGTGCCAGCAGCTACCCCGGGACAGGGGGGGATGGCTACACCTTC	CASSYPGTGGDGYTF
-	TRBV6-6	-	TRBJ1-2	TGTGCCAGCAGTCCCACCGGGACTGGCGGCTACACCTTC	CASSPTGTGGYTF
-	TRBV11-3	-	TRBJ2-1	TGTGCCAGCAGCCCTGGGAGTTACAATGAGCAGTTCTTC	CASSPGSYNEQFF
TRBD2	TRBV9	-	TRBJ2-5	TGTGCCAGCAGCGTAGCTAGCGGGAGGGGTGGAGAGACCCAGTACTTC	CASSVASGRGGETQYF
TRBD1	TRBV14	-	TRBJ1-1	TGTGCCAGCAGCCAAACAGGGGGCACTGAAGCTTTCTTT	CASSQTGGTEAFF
-	TRBV6-5	-	TRBJ1-1	TGTGCCAGCAGATTGAGCACTGAAGCTTTCTTT	CASRLSTEAFF
TRBD1	TRBV5-6	-	TRBJ2-5	TGTGCCAGCATCCCCACCCACGACAGGGATCGAGAGACCCAGTACTTC	CASIPTHDRDRETQYF
TRBD2	TRBV30	-	TRBJ2-5	TGTGCCTGGAGTGTGGGGGTAGCGGGAGATGGAGAGACCCAGTACTTC	CAWSVGVAGDGETQYF
TRBD2	TRBV7-2	-	TRBJ2-7	TGTGCCAGCAGCCCACTAGCGGGAGGGCCTGGCGAGCAGTACTTC	CASSPLAGGPGEQYF
TRBD2	TRBV4-1	-	TRBJ2-7	TGCGCCAGCAGCCAAGCTGGGACTAACTCCTACGAGCAGTACTTC	CASSQAGTNSYEQYF
TRBD2	TRBV18	-	TRBJ2-7	TGTGCCAGCTCAATAACCGGGACTAGCGCCTACGAGCAGTACTTC	CASSITGTSAYEQYF